The present T cell receptor beta chain was sequenced within a study of T-cell reconstitution after alpha-beta-depleted transplantation in children. The germline gives CDR1 SNHLY, CDR2 FYNNEI. With 6 bases removed from V and 3 bases from J, the gap between germline ends came to 5 bases. CDR3 size: 11 residues. The library targeted TCRbeta and was prepared with unique molecular identifiers. TCRdb used MiXCR to reprocess the PCR reads, holding one entry per CDR3 protein. Seen here are about 340,000 distinct CDR3 sequences, roughly 13% observed once, and the top ten hold approximately 4.2%. The clonotype comes from a human donor who donated a stem cell graft to a child with Fanconi anemia. The chain uses TRBV2 and TRBJ1-1; D is uncertain. Sequences were derived from PBMCs, sampled from the stem cell graft. The CDR3 is CASRSYTEAFF. CDR3 coding DNA: TGTGCCAGCAGGTCCTACACTGAAGCTTTCTTT.